The 19 T cell receptor beta chains presented below share a single source sample, sequenced in a study of identical twins. From the 5' RACE reads, TCRdb called clonotypes with MiXCR, one entry per CDR3 protein. The repertoire holds hundreds of thousands of distinct CDR3 sequences, with 7.5% as singletons. These same data were also listed under a study on yellow fever vaccine responses in identical twins.

Material for sequencing was CD8+ T cells sorted from blood. The receptors shown here come from a woman aged 18-29 years in good health.

This sequence joins TRBV2 and TRBJ2-1, with 8 positions matching TRBD1. CDR3 length equals 15 residues. Germline V gene data show CDR1 as SNHLY and CDR2 as FYNNEI. The V and J ends lost 1 base and 7 bases, in that order; junction bases with no gene match: 6. The CDR3 here is CASSEGTGPRNEQFF. For the CDR3, the DNA is TGTGCCAGCAGTGAAGGGACAGGGCCCCGGAATGAGCAGTTCTTC. The full variable domain, in which reference TRBV2 and TRBJ2-1 provide the parts outside the CDR3, is EPEVTQTPSHQVTQMGQEVILRCVPISNHLYFYWYRQILGQKVEFLVSFYNNEISEKSEIFDDQFSVERPDGSNFTLKIRSTKLEDSAMYFCASSEGTGPRNEQFFGPGTRLTVL.

Many counts were recorded for this clonotype. This chain joins TRBV3-1 and TRBJ2-1, with 7 nucleotides matching TRBD2. The V gene's germline CDR1 is LGHDT and CDR2 YNNKEL (reference sequence). V gave up 5 bases and J gave up 6 bases; unmatched junction bases: 10. This CDR3 comprises 15 residues. CDR3 sequence reads: CASSSLSGVGNEQFF. For the CDR3, the DNA is TGTGCCAGCAGCTCCCTGAGCGGGGTGGGCAATGAGCAGTTCTTC.

With respect to this clonotype: A read error may produce the germline difference seen at one junction end. J is TRBJ2-1 and V is TRBV3-1; 8 bases align to TRBD2. This CDR3 is built from 17 residues. The germline gives CDR1 LGHDT, CDR2 YNNKEL (reference sequence). The CDR3 sequence: CASSKDGGLASSNEQFF. The CDR3 coding sequence is TGTGCCAGCAGCAAAGATGGAGGACTAGCCTCGTCCAATGAGCAGTTCTTC.

With regard to this clonotype: One junction end does not reproduce the germline sequence, and a read error may be involved. This chain links TRBV20-1 with TRBJ2-5, with D perhaps matching TRBD2 (6 bases). The CDR3 extends over 15 amino acids. The V gene's germline CDR1 is DFQATT and CDR2 SNEGSKA (reference sequence). The CDR3 bases are TGCAGCGCTAATGGCGGGGTCTCCTCCCAAGAGACCCAGTACTTC. It specifies CSANGGVSSQETQYF.

A few counts support this clonotype. V gene TRBV3-1 combines with J gene TRBJ2-5; possible D gene TRBD1, 5 bases. Trimming removed 0 bases from V and 2 bases from J, with 10 bases in between. CDR3 length: 15 amino acids. Germline V CDR1 and CDR2: LGHDT, YNNKEL (reference sequence). CDR3 DNA: TGTGCCAGCAGCCAAGATCCCGACAGACAAGAGACCCAGTACTTC. Protein: CASSQDPDRQETQYF.

This clonotype was seen a few times. This chain joins TRBV7-7 and TRBJ2-3, with 7 bases identical to TRBD2. J was trimmed by 2 bases and V by 1 base; bases with no gene match: 0. In germline, CDR1 is SSHAT, CDR2 FNYEAQ (reference sequence). The length of the CDR3 is 14 residues. The CDR3 loop is CASSLGDYTDTQYF. Here the CDR3 DNA reads TGTGCCAGCAGCTTAGGGGACTACACAGATACGCAGTATTTT.

In its sample, this clonotype was seen a few times. The chain is built from TRBV5-6 and TRBJ2-1, with 9 bases matching TRBD2. Germline V gene sequence: CDR1 SGHDT, CDR2 YYEEEE. V lost 4 bases to trimming and J lost 7 bases; unmatched junction nucleotides: 6. The CDR3 sequence is 14 residues long. CDR3: CASSLGLAPNEQFF. Written as DNA, the CDR3 is TGTGCCAGCAGCCTAGGACTAGCGCCGAATGAGCAGTTCTTC.

About this clonotype itself: This may be a read error, as it is one base from a much larger clone. J is TRBJ2-2 and V is TRBV24-1, with TRBD2 identical over 8 bases. The CDR3 consists of 17 residues. The germline V gene encodes CDR1 KGHDR and CDR2 SFDVKD. This CDR3 reads CATSDFRLAGNTEELFF. The CDR3 DNA sequence: TGTGCCACCAGTGATTTTCGGCTAGCGGGTAACACCGAGGAGCTGTTTTTT.

Comments on this clonotype: This clone may be a read error of a much larger clone one base away. The chain uses TRBV7-8 and TRBJ1-4, with 7 nucleotides matching TRBD1. After removal of 5 bases from V and 10 bases from J, the junction contained 10 bases not matched to a gene. Germline lookup yields CDR1 SGHVS and CDR2 FQNEAQ. The CDR3 totals 14 residues. This CDR3 reads CASSPTGVWVKLFF. CDR3 nucleotide sequence: TGTGCCAGCAGCCCAACAGGGGTTTGGGTAAAACTGTTTTTT. The full variable domain, rest sourced from reference TRBV7-8 and TRBJ1-4, is GAGVSQSPRYKVAKRGQDVALRCDPISGHVSLFWYQQALGQGPEFLTYFQNEAQLDKSGLPSDRFFAERPEGSVSTLKIQRTQQEDSAVYLCASSPTGVWVKLFFGSGTQLSVL.

In this sample, this clonotype turned up a few times. The gene calls are TRBV5-1 and TRBJ2-2, with a weak D call TRBD2 (5 bases). Germline lookup yields CDR1 SGHRS and CDR2 YFSETQ. The CDR3 sequence is 19 residues long. V was pared by 2 bases and J by 5 bases, with 25 bases between. DNA for the CDR3: TGCGCCAGCAGCTTCCGAGGAGTTTCCCTGGCGGGTGGGACCGGGGAGCTGTTTTTT. The encoded protein is CASSFRGVSLAGGTGELFF.

The sample holds many counts of this clonotype. For the CDR3, the DNA is TGTGCCAGCAGTTTTGGGGGAGATAAAAATGAGCAGTTCTTC. It is translated as CASSFGGDKNEQFF. This chain joins TRBV27 and TRBJ2-1, with D perhaps assigned TRBD1 or TRBD2 (5 bases each). Trimming took 3 bases from V and 7 from J, leaving 13 bases between them. The CDR3 length is 14 residues. Looked up from germline, CDR1 is MNHEY and CDR2 is SMNVEV (reference sequence).

This clonotype was detected ten times or more. The V call is TRBV29-1, the J call TRBJ2-1; TRBD2 is a possible D gene (6 bases). The germline V gene encodes CDR1 SQVTM and CDR2 ANQGSEA. This CDR3 region has 16 residues. With 6 bases removed from V and 1 base from J, the gap between germline ends came to 19 bases. CDR3 amino acids: CSVEGLAYGSYNEQFF. The CDR3 DNA reads as TGCAGCGTGGAGGGGCTAGCTTATGGGTCCTACAATGAGCAGTTCTTC.

This clonotype was seen many times. The rearrangement links TRBV20-1 to TRBJ2-5, with D possibly matching TRBD1 (6 bases). The V gene's germline CDR1 is DFQATT and CDR2 SNEGSKA (reference sequence). This CDR3 is built from 13 residues. V was cut by 2 bases and J by 9 bases, with 16 bases left in between. CDR3 sequence: CSARTGTQEAQYF. In nucleotides, the CDR3 is TGCAGTGCTAGAACCGGGACACAGGAGGCCCAGTACTTC.

This clonotype was seen ten or more times. The rearrangement links TRBV27 to TRBJ1-5; D gene uncertain. Trimming left V 0 bases short and J 6 bases short, with 12 bases between. Per the germline V gene, CDR1 is MNHEY and CDR2 is SMNVEV (reference sequence). This CDR3 is 15 amino acids long. The CDR3: CASSLSPHGSQPQHF. DNA for the CDR3: TGTGCCAGCAGTTTATCGCCTCATGGGAGTCAGCCCCAGCATTTT.

The V call is TRBV28, the J call TRBJ1-1, with TRBD1 matching over 9 bases. The CDR3 extends over 16 amino acids. CDR1 is MDHEN and CDR2 is SYDVKM in the germline V gene. V lost 6 bases, J lost 4 bases, and 12 bases stayed unmatched. The CDR3 nucleotides are TGTGCCAGCAGGGCAGGGACAGGGAACATCGCCACTGAAGCTTTCTTT. It yields the protein CASRAGTGNIATEAFF.

A few counts support this clonotype. The CDR3 sequence: CASSVDLGGPGELFF. DNA of the CDR3: TGTGCCAGCAGCGTAGACTTAGGGGGGCCCGGGGAGCTGTTTTTT. This sequence joins TRBV9 and TRBJ2-2; D might be TRBD1 or TRBD2, each matching 6 bases. Germline CDR1 and CDR2: SGDLS and YYNGEE. V dropped 0 bases and J dropped 6 bases, with 12 bases sitting between them. This CDR3 spans 15 amino acids. The variable domain in full, completed from reference TRBV9 and TRBJ2-2, reads DSGVTQTPKHLITATGQRVTLRCSPRSGDLSVYWYQQSLDQGLQFLIQYYNGEERAKGNILERFSAQQFPDLHSELNLSSLELGDSALYFCASSVDLGGPGELFFGEGSRLTVL.

This clonotype was observed many times. The chain is built from TRBV6-4 and TRBJ2-1; TRBD2 agrees at 8 bases. Germline CDR1 is MRHNA and CDR2 is SNTAGT. This CDR3 region has 14 residues. V lost 3 bases, J lost 6 bases, and 4 bases stayed unmatched. CDR3 residues: CASSEGSGANEQFF. DNA for the CDR3: TGTGCCAGCAGTGAGGGTAGCGGGGCCAATGAGCAGTTCTTC.

The table lists this clonotype with many counts. The chain couples TRBV29-1 to TRBJ2-1; 7 nucleotides align to TRBD2. The CDR3 is made up of 15 amino acids. The germline CDR1 and CDR2 sequences are SQVTM and ANQGSEA. The V and J ends lost 3 bases and 0 bases, in that order; junction bases with no gene match: 5. As DNA, the CDR3 is TGCAGCGTTGACGGGCGGGAGAGCTCCTACAATGAGCAGTTCTTC. It translates to CSVDGRESSYNEQFF.

This clonotype was recorded at least ten times. The V and J genes are TRBV7-8 and TRBJ2-5; no reliable D call. Deletions cut 2 bases from V and 2 bases from J, with 9 bases between. The CDR3 sequence is 14 residues long. Germline loops: CDR1 SGHVS, CDR2 FQNEAQ. The DNA for the CDR3 is TGTGCCAGCAGCTTACCCGCATCACAAGAGACCCAGTACTTC. This translates into CASSLPASQETQYF.